This TCR beta chain appears in the sequencing data of a study of blood T cells in healthy people across ages. This CDR3 is 15 amino acids long. Regarding the study as a whole: Age advanced and TCR beta diversity per million T cells fell, roughly linearly.

A minimum of 6 micrograms of total RNA was extracted per sample. A J-beta primer mix and a sample-barcoded 5' primer were used in a second PCR of about 7 to 12 cycles. Each cDNA molecule was tagged by a template-switch adaptor that had 12 random nucleotides. TCRdb passed the 5' RACE reads through MiXCR, listing each CDR3 protein once. The sample lists over a million distinct CDR3 sequences, roughly 59% seen once, with 6.5% to 8.5% in the top ten. On this clonotype: The antigen remains unidentified.

Sequenced material: blood. The clonotype comes from a man between 18 and 35 years old in good health. The chain carries TRBV21-1 and TRBJ1-4; the table names TRBD1, a call not compared with the DNA. TRBV21-1 is noted as a pseudogene. CDR3 loop: CASSKKDRPKEKLFF. The CDR3, as DNA: TGTGCCAGCAGCAAAAAGGACAGGCCAAAGGAAAAACTGTTTTTT.